These 25 T cell receptor beta chains were sequenced from one sample in a study of shared clonotypes between healthy human individuals. The method was immunoSEQ multiplex PCR; TCRdb's version includes in-frame clones alone and lacks a portion of them. The sample has approximately 2,000,000 clones; under 95% are singletons. The specimen sequenced was naive CD4+ T cells from PBMCs. The subset was: CD45RA+ positively selected. Receptor source: a man between 18 and 29 years old in good health. Some clones in this sample may be carry-over from other donors' samples.

This chain links TRBV11-2 with TRBJ2-7, with 11 positions matching TRBD1. Per the germline V gene, CDR1 is SGHAT and CDR2 is FQNNGV. This CDR3 is built from 15 residues. V dropped 2 bases and J dropped 6; count of bases not matched to a gene: 6. This chain's CDR3 is CASSLPRGTGGEQYF. The CDR3 DNA is TGTGCCAGCAGCTTACCCCGGGGGACAGGGGGCGAGCAGTACTTC. Combining the CDR3 with reference TRBV11-2 and TRBJ2-7 gives the whole variable domain EAGVAQSPRYKIIEKRQSVAFWCNPISGHATLYWYQQILGQGPKLLIQFQNNGVVDDSQLPKDRFSAERLKGVDSTLKIQPAKLEDSAVYLCASSLPRGTGGEQYFGPGTRLTVT.

The chain carries TRBV7-7 and TRBJ1-3, with D unclear. Trimming stripped 4 bases from V and 0 bases from J, with 7 bases between. From germline, CDR1 is SSHAT and CDR2 FNYEAQ (reference sequence). The CDR3 is 14 amino acids. CDR3: CASSSDTSGNTIYF. CDR3 coding DNA: TGTGCCAGCAGCTCAGACACCTCTGGAAACACCATATATTTT.

V gene TRBV6-1 combines with J gene TRBJ1-4; 7 bases line up with TRBD1. Germline V CDR1 and CDR2: MNHNS, SASEGT. Losses at the gene ends were 5 bases for V and 8 bases for J; bases not matched to a gene: 11. CDR3 length: 15 amino acids. CDR3: CASSLQGKGAEKLFF. The CDR3 bases are TGTGCCAGCAGTCTCCAGGGAAAGGGGGCCGAAAAACTGTTTTTT.

CDR3 in amino acids: CASSLWAGGAYEQYF. For the CDR3, the DNA is TGTGCCAGCAGTTTATGGGCGGGAGGGGCTTACGAGCAGTACTTC. This sequence joins TRBV28 and TRBJ2-7, with 9 bases matching TRBD2. This CDR3 is 15 amino acids long. Trimming took 0 bases from V and 4 from J; bases not matched to a gene: 4. CDR1 is MDHEN, CDR2 SYDVKM, per germline.

Only one count was recorded for this clone. The rearrangement uses TRBV5-1 and TRBJ2-7; 12 nucleotides agree with TRBD2. CDR1 is SGHRS, CDR2 YFSETQ, per germline. The CDR3 has 17 residues. Germline trimming cut 3 bases from V and 5 bases from J; bases unmatched to any gene: 12. The CDR3 nucleotides are TGCGCCAGCAGCTCGCCGGGACTAGCGGGTAAGCGGGACGAGCAGTACTTC. It translates to CASSSPGLAGKRDEQYF. Variable domain in full (rest from reference TRBV5-1 and TRBJ2-7): KAGVTQTPRYLIKTRGQQVTLSCSPISGHRSVSWYQQTPGQGLQFLFEYFSETQRNKGNFPGRFSGRQFSNSRSEMNVSTLELGDSALYLCASSSPGLAGKRDEQYFGPGTRLTVT.

To note about this clone: Distinct nucleotide sequences in the sample also encode this CDR3. V gene TRBV6-5 combines with J gene TRBJ1-2; perhaps TRBD1 as D (5 bases). The CDR3 is 14 residues long. The ends were cut back, 2 bases at V and 2 bases at J, with 9 bases in the middle. CDR1 is MNHEY and CDR2 is SVGAGI in the germline V gene. The CDR3 DNA is TGTGCCAGCAGTTACCGGGGGAAAAACTATGGCTACACCTTC. Its protein is CASSYRGKNYGYTF.

This chain links TRBV4-3 with TRBJ2-7; 11 bases match TRBD2. The CDR3 covers 18 residues. The junction had 9 bases not matched to a gene; V was cut back by 0 bases and J by 2 bases. Germline assignment: CDR1 LGHNA and CDR2 YSLEER. For the CDR3, the DNA is TGCGCCAGCAGCCAAGATTGGCTAGCGGGAGGAGGGGCCTACGAGCAGTACTTC. The encoded protein is CASSQDWLAGGGAYEQYF.

The chain recombines TRBV9 with TRBJ2-2; TRBD2 aligns across 8 bases. This CDR3 contains 16 residues. Germline V gives CDR1 SGDLS, CDR2 YYNGEE. The J segment lost 4 bases and the V segment lost 2 bases, leaving 7 bases of the junction unmatched. The DNA of the CDR3 is TGTGCCAGCAGCGTGTTGGAAGCGGGAGTCACCGGGGAGCTGTTTTTT. It specifies CASSVLEAGVTGELFF. Using reference TRBV9 and TRBJ2-2 for the parts outside the CDR3, the full variable domain is DSGVTQTPKHLITATGQRVTLRCSPRSGDLSVYWYQQSLDQGLQFLIQYYNGEERAKGNILERFSAQQFPDLHSELNLSSLELGDSALYFCASSVLEAGVTGELFFGEGSRLTVL.

The CDR3 DNA is TGTGCCAGCAGCTTAAATGCAGGGGCTTACAATGAGCAGTTCTTC. The encoded protein is CASSLNAGAYNEQFF. The genes are TRBV7-6 and TRBJ2-1; D possibly corresponds to TRBD1 (6 bases). This CDR3 has 15 residues. CDR1 SGHVS and CDR2 FNYEAQ come from the germline V gene. The germline V and J ends were trimmed by 2 bases and 4 bases, with 12 bases remaining between them. Full variable domain (remainder filled in from reference TRBV7-6 and TRBJ2-1): GAGVSQSPRYKVTKRGQDVALRCDPISGHVSLYWYRQALGQGPEFLTYFNYEAQQDKSGLPNDRFSAERPEGSISTLTIQRTEQRDSAMYRCASSLNAGAYNEQFFGPGTRLTVL.

The chain joins TRBV7-3 to TRBJ2-2; no clear D gene. The CDR3 has 16 amino acids. Germline loops: CDR1 SGHTA, CDR2 FQGTGA. The V end was cut by 3 bases, the J end by 0 bases, with 11 bases between. Here the CDR3 reads CASSLGPPTNTGELFF. The CDR3 DNA sequence: TGTGCCAGCAGCTTGGGTCCACCAACGAACACCGGGGAGCTGTTTTTT. The full variable domain, with the rest looked up from reference TRBV7-3 and TRBJ2-2, is GAGVSQTPSNKVTEKGKYVELRCDPISGHTALYWYRQSLGQGPEFLIYFQGTGAADDSGLPNDRFFAVRPEGSVSTLKIQRTERGDSAVYLCASSLGPPTNTGELFFGEGSRLTVL.

Comments on this clone: The same CDR3 can be traced to other DNA sequences in this sample. V is TRBV28 and J is TRBJ1-3; 8 positions agree with TRBD1. Per the germline V gene, CDR1 is MDHEN and CDR2 is SYDVKM. CDR3 size: 15 residues. V was clipped by 5 bases and J by 0 bases; unmatched bases: 3. The CDR3 spells CASSPGQGSGNTIYF. CDR3 in DNA: TGTGCCAGCAGTCCAGGACAGGGCTCTGGAAACACCATATATTTT.

This clone has more than one count but fewer than ten. The chain combines TRBV7-8 with TRBJ1-5; D is unclear. Trimming pared 5 bases from V and 4 bases from J, leaving 6 bases between. The CDR3 length is 12 residues. The germline V gene encodes CDR1 SGHVS and CDR2 FQNEAQ. This CDR3 is CASSRPNQPQHF. As DNA, the CDR3 is TGTGCCAGCAGCCGACCTAATCAGCCCCAGCATTTT.

The V gene is TRBV6-1, the J gene TRBJ1-5, with D tentatively TRBD1 (6 bases). V was cut by 2 bases and J by 6 bases, with 11 bases left in between. CDR1 MNHNS and CDR2 SASEGT come from the germline V gene. This CDR3 is 14 amino acids long. The CDR3 sequence: CASSETGAAQPQHF. As DNA, the CDR3 is TGTGCCAGCAGTGAAACGGGGGCGGCTCAGCCCCAGCATTTT.

The chain combines TRBV5-1 with TRBJ2-3; 9 nucleotides match TRBD2. The J segment lost 4 bases and the V segment lost 7 bases, leaving 7 bases of the junction unmatched. The CDR3 has 14 residues. From germline, CDR1 is SGHRS and CDR2 YFSETQ. The CDR3 reads CASGVAGAPDTQYF. CDR3 in DNA: TGCGCCAGCGGAGTAGCGGGAGCCCCAGATACGCAGTATTTT.

The rearrangement joins TRBV28 to TRBJ2-3; maybe TRBD2 (6 bases). V dropped 5 bases and J dropped 5 bases, with 11 bases sitting between them. Germline V lookup: CDR1 MDHEN, CDR2 SYDVKM. This CDR3 contains 13 residues. As DNA, the CDR3 is TGTGCCAGCAGTCAGACTAGTGTAGATACGCAGTATTTT. Amino acid sequence: CASSQTSVDTQYF.

A remark on this clone: Other DNA sequences in this specimen translate into the identical CDR3. The rearrangement uses TRBV5-1 and TRBJ1-2, with D possibly TRBD1 on 5 matching bases. V lost 3 bases and J lost 3, with 9 bases in between. The CDR3 length is 13 residues. The germline V gene has CDR1 SGHRS and CDR2 YFSETQ. The DNA for the CDR3 is TGCGCCAGCAGCTCCACGGGGGACTATGGCTACACCTTC. Its protein is CASSSTGDYGYTF. Combining the CDR3 with reference TRBV5-1 and TRBJ1-2 gives the whole variable domain KAGVTQTPRYLIKTRGQQVTLSCSPISGHRSVSWYQQTPGQGLQFLFEYFSETQRNKGNFPGRFSGRQFSNSRSEMNVSTLELGDSALYLCASSSTGDYGYTFGSGTRLTVV.

V and J are TRBV2 and TRBJ2-7; 16 nucleotides agree with TRBD2. Germline V lookup: CDR1 SNHLY, CDR2 FYNNEI. The CDR3 is made up of 19 amino acids. V dropped 1 base and J dropped 5; count of bases not matched to a gene: 11. In DNA form, the CDR3 reads TGTGCCAGCAGTGAAGTGCGGGGGACTAGCGGGAGGGACGGCCACGAGCAGTACTTC. It encodes CASSEVRGTSGRDGHEQYF.

This sequence joins TRBV5-1 and TRBJ2-1; 9 bases are shared with TRBD1. Germline V gives CDR1 SGHRS, CDR2 YFSETQ. With 4 bases clipped from V and 7 bases from J, the junction kept 12 bases outside the gene matches. This CDR3 contains 16 residues. In DNA form, the CDR3 reads TGCGCCAGCAGCCCCACCGGACAGGGGAGAGGTAATGAGCAGTTCTTC. Encoded protein: CASSPTGQGRGNEQFF.

This sequence joins TRBV2 and TRBJ2-1; 8 nucleotides line up with TRBD2. With 4 bases clipped from V and 15 bases from J, the junction kept 17 bases outside the gene matches. Germline V gives CDR1 SNHLY, CDR2 FYNNEI. The CDR3 runs to 15 residues. The CDR3 coding sequence is TGTGCCAGCAGTGTAAGCCTCTTGGTAGCGGGATTTGCGTTCTTC. Amino acids: CASSVSLLVAGFAFF.

This rearrangement joins TRBV9 to TRBJ2-2; 8 bases fit TRBD1. Trimming cost V 3 bases and J 7 bases; bases outside gene matches: 8. This CDR3 is 15 amino acids long. Germline V gene sequence: CDR1 SGDLS, CDR2 YYNGEE. This CDR3 reads CASSDRQGRGGELFF. CDR3 DNA: TGTGCCAGCAGCGACCGACAGGGGCGTGGCGGGGAGCTGTTTTTT. Drawing the rest from reference TRBV9 and TRBJ2-2, the complete variable domain is DSGVTQTPKHLITATGQRVTLRCSPRSGDLSVYWYQQSLDQGLQFLIQYYNGEERAKGNILERFSAQQFPDLHSELNLSSLELGDSALYFCASSDRQGRGGELFFGEGSRLTVL.

The chain has TRBV18 and TRBJ2-3; D uncertain. The CDR3 has 15 amino acids. Trimming left V 0 bases short and J 0 bases short, with 7 bases between. The germline gives CDR1 KGHSH, CDR2 LQKENI. The CDR3 region has the DNA TGTGCCAGCTCACCACCCTGGCGGAGCACAGATACGCAGTATTTT. As protein: CASSPPWRSTDTQYF.

This rearrangement joins TRBV11-2 to TRBJ2-7; TRBD2 agrees at 10 bases. The CDR3 is made up of 15 amino acids. J was trimmed by 2 bases and V by 3 bases; bases with no gene match: 4. CDR1 is SGHAT and CDR2 is FQNNGV in the germline V gene. CDR3: CASSFSGRATYEQYF. In DNA form, the CDR3 reads TGTGCCAGCAGCTTCAGCGGGAGGGCAACCTACGAGCAGTACTTC.

The chain links TRBV27 to TRBJ1-1, with no clear D. Deletions cut 3 bases from V and 4 bases from J, with 12 bases between. The CDR3 sequence is 14 residues long. Germline V lookup: CDR1 MNHEY, CDR2 SMNVEV (reference sequence). The CDR3 sequence is CASSFGITATEAFF. The CDR3, as DNA: TGTGCCAGCAGTTTTGGCATTACGGCCACTGAAGCTTTCTTT.

V gene TRBV4-3 combines with J gene TRBJ1-2; 9 bases align to TRBD1. Germline V gene data show CDR1 as LGHNA and CDR2 as YSLEER. Trimming took 2 bases from V and 4 from J; bases not matched to a gene: 8. The CDR3 has 16 amino acids. DNA for the CDR3: TGCGCCAGCAGCCAATATAGGGGGACAGGGTCCTATGGCTACACCTTC. Protein product: CASSQYRGTGSYGYTF.

As for this clone: Other DNA variants within this sample encode the same CDR3. The chain recombines TRBV18 with TRBJ2-7; TRBD1 might be the D (6 bases). V dropped 5 bases and J dropped 3 bases, with 8 bases sitting between them. CDR3 length: 12 residues. CDR1 KGHSH and CDR2 LQKENI come from the germline V gene. The CDR3 DNA sequence: TGTGCCAGCTCAACGGACAGCTACGAGCAGTACTTC. It codes for CASSTDSYEQYF.